A single sample gave rise to the 23 T cell receptor beta chains below, sequenced in a study of OX40 agonist ivuxolimab in advanced cancers. Produced via immunoSEQ multiplex PCR; TCRdb's table is partial and in-frame only. The sample includes around 81,000 clones, over 75% of them seen just once. The source was CD4+ or CD8+ T cells sorted from blood, collected in a trial of the OX40 agonist ivuxolimab. The receptor source for this set is an adult with an advanced solid tumor such as melanoma, head and neck, liver or kidney cancer.

The V and J genes are TRBV7-2 and TRBJ2-1; TRBD2 is a possible D gene (6 bases). The germline V gene has CDR1 SGHTA and CDR2 FQGNSA. Trimming pared 2 bases from V and 6 bases from J, leaving 8 bases between. The CDR3 contains 13 residues. CDR3 in DNA: TGTGCCAGCAGCTTATGGGACTCCAATGAGCAGTTCTTC. Its protein is CASSLWDSNEQFF.

The V and J genes are TRBV5-8 and TRBJ2-5; 12 bases align to TRBD2. Germline assignment: CDR1 SGHTS and CDR2 YDEGEE. This CDR3 comprises 17 residues. V gave up 0 bases and J gave up 3 bases; unmatched junction bases: 6. The CDR3 DNA sequence: TGTGCCAGCAGCTTGGCCTCGACTAGCGGGAGCAAAGAGACCCAGTACTTC. It yields the protein CASSLASTSGSKETQYF. The variable domain in full, with the rest retrieved from reference TRBV5-8 and TRBJ2-5, is EAGVTQSPTHLIKTRGQQATLRCSPISGHTSVYWYQQALGLGLQFLLWYDEGEERNRGNFPPRFSGRQFPNYSSELNVNALELEDSALYLCASSLASTSGSKETQYFGPGTRLLVL.

The chain uses TRBV6-5 and TRBJ2-3; the D gene could be TRBD1 or TRBD2 (5 bases each). The germline V and J ends were trimmed by 8 bases and 4 bases, with 16 bases remaining between them. This CDR3 has 14 residues. The germline gives CDR1 MNHEY, CDR2 SVGAGI. The CDR3 DNA reads TGTGCCAGCGCCCCGGGACGAAGGGCAGATACGCAGTATTTT. Residues: CASAPGRRADTQYF.

The V gene is TRBV5-4, the J gene TRBJ1-1; D possibly corresponds to TRBD1 (6 bases). The germline V gene has CDR1 SGHNT and CDR2 YYREEE (reference sequence). V gave up 1 base and J gave up 1 base, with 20 bases separating them. CDR3 size: 18 residues. CDR3 sequence: CASSLNPQGRGANTEAFF. CDR3 nucleotides: TGTGCCAGCAGCTTGAATCCTCAGGGACGGGGGGCGAACACTGAAGCTTTCTTT.

The rearrangement links TRBV18 to TRBJ2-7; TRBD2 matches at 7 bases. This CDR3 region has 13 residues. Trimming cost V 6 bases and J 3 bases; bases outside gene matches: 5. The germline V gene has CDR1 KGHSH and CDR2 LQKENI. CDR3 nucleotides: TGTGCCAGCTCCGCTGGGGGGGGCTACGAGCAGTACTTC. Protein product: CASSAGGGYEQYF.

V is TRBV27 and J is TRBJ2-7; the D gene could be TRBD1 or TRBD2 (5 bases each). CDR1 is MNHEY, CDR2 SMNVEV, per germline (reference sequence). V lost 6 bases and J 3 bases, leaving 18 bases between the germline ends. The CDR3 sequence is 15 residues long. CDR3 amino acids: CASSQVKGRHYEQYF. CDR3 coding DNA: TGTGCCAGCAGCCAAGTTAAGGGACGGCACTACGAGCAGTACTTC.

The rearrangement uses TRBV5-8 and TRBJ1-5, with D perhaps matching TRBD1 (5 bases). The CDR3 length is 15 residues. V lost 0 bases, J lost 3 bases, and 10 bases lay in between. The germline V gene encodes CDR1 SGHTS and CDR2 YDEGEE. The chain's CDR3 is CASSLEGLDNQPQHF. DNA of the CDR3: TGTGCCAGCAGCTTGGAGGGACTCGACAATCAGCCCCAGCATTTT.

This chain links TRBV16 with TRBJ1-1; weak D call: TRBD1 (5 bases). The CDR3 has 15 amino acids. Germline V lookup: CDR1 KGHSY, CDR2 FQNENV. Trimming pared 4 bases from V and 0 bases from J, leaving 12 bases between. CDR3 loop: CASSRLGTMNTEAFF. CDR3 nucleotides: TGTGCCAGCAGCCGCCTCGGGACCATGAACACTGAAGCTTTCTTT.

This clone appeared once. The chain recombines TRBV28 with TRBJ1-2; D ambiguous. Trimming took 7 bases from V and 2 from J, leaving 17 bases between them. Germline CDR1 reads MDHEN; CDR2 reads SYDVKM. The CDR3 length is 15 residues. CDR3 loop: CASTKPGSLNYGYTF. CDR3 in DNA: TGTGCCAGCACCAAGCCAGGCAGCCTGAACTATGGCTACACCTTC.

The chain links TRBV7-9 to TRBJ2-3; D may be TRBD1 (7 bases). V was trimmed by 5 bases and J by 3 bases, leaving 18 bases between them. Per the germline V gene, CDR1 is SEHNR and CDR2 is FQNEAQ (reference sequence). This CDR3 comprises 16 residues. The CDR3 region is CASSPRGWGQTDTQYF. Here the CDR3 DNA reads TGTGCCAGCAGCCCCCGGGGGTGGGGACAGACAGATACGCAGTATTTT.

V and J are TRBV6-6 and TRBJ1-2, with 11 bases identical to TRBD1. The V gene's germline CDR1 is MNHNY and CDR2 SVGAGI (reference sequence). Trimming took 2 bases from V and 6 from J; bases not matched to a gene: 5. The CDR3 extends over 15 amino acids. CDR3 bases: TGTGCCAGCAGTTACGGGACAGGGGGAATGAATGGCTACACCTTC. Translating gives CASSYGTGGMNGYTF.

This clone has more than one count but fewer than ten. The chain is built from TRBV6-5 and TRBJ1-1, with D hard to call. The V gene lost 4 bases and the J gene lost 1 base, with 7 bases spanning the gap. The germline V gene encodes CDR1 MNHEY and CDR2 SVGAGI. This CDR3 contains 13 residues. The CDR3 nucleotides are TGTGCCAGCAGTTTCCAGAAGAACACTGAAGCTTTCTTT. Translating it yields CASSFQKNTEAFF.

V is TRBV14 and J is TRBJ1-1, with D perhaps TRBD1 (6 bases). This CDR3 is 13 amino acids long. Germline CDR1 and CDR2: SGHDN and FVKESK. V was shortened by 4 bases and J by 1 base, with 7 bases between the two germline ends. DNA of the CDR3: TGTGCCAGCAGCCCACAGGGGAACACTGAAGCTTTCTTT. Protein: CASSPQGNTEAFF.

The gene calls are TRBV6-1 and TRBJ2-5; 8 bases fit TRBD2. V lost 7 bases and J lost 4; bases outside the gene matches: 11. Germline loops: CDR1 MNHNS, CDR2 SASEGT. This CDR3 has 15 amino acids. CDR3 in amino acids: CASIRSFGGGETQYF. The CDR3 region has the DNA TGTGCCAGCATAAGGAGTTTCGGGGGGGGAGAGACCCAGTACTTC.

This sequence joins TRBV6-5 and TRBJ1-5, with D hard to call. There are 12 residues in the CDR3. Per the germline V gene, CDR1 is MNHEY and CDR2 is SVGAGI. The V end lost 8 bases, the J end lost 4 bases, and 9 bases lay between the germline ends. The CDR3 loop is CASAAPNQPQHF. DNA for the CDR3: TGTGCCAGCGCAGCGCCTAATCAGCCCCAGCATTTT.

J is TRBJ2-2 and V is TRBV6-5, with D unclear. Trimming shortened V by 2 bases and J by 7 bases, and 5 bases separated the two germline ends. The CDR3 has 12 amino acids. The germline V gene encodes CDR1 MNHEY and CDR2 SVGAGI. DNA for the CDR3: TGTGCCAGCAGTTACCGAAGCGGGGAGCTGTTTTTT. This encodes CASSYRSGELFF.

The CDR3 DNA follows: TGTGCCAGTAGTGCGGTTCAGGGAGGCGAGCAGTACTTC. This sequence encodes CASSAVQGGEQYF. This rearrangement joins TRBV19 to TRBJ2-7, with D maybe TRBD2 (6 bases). The CDR3 consists of 13 residues. V shed 5 bases and J shed 6 bases, with 14 bases lying between them. Germline CDR1 is LNHDA and CDR2 is SQIVND (reference sequence).

The rearrangement uses TRBV25-1 and TRBJ2-7, with 11 nucleotides matching TRBD1. CDR1 is MGHDK and CDR2 is SYGVNS in the germline V gene. The CDR3 loop spans 15 amino acids. Germline trimming cut 2 bases from V and 5 bases from J; bases unmatched to any gene: 5. CDR3 sequence (DNA): TGTGCCAGCAGTGAAGGGACAGGGGGTAAACACGAGCAGTACTTC. Translated, it gives CASSEGTGGKHEQYF.

The chain is built from TRBV10-3 and TRBJ1-2; no clear D. Trimming removed 0 bases from V and 3 bases from J, with 11 bases in between. The CDR3 sequence is 15 residues long. Germline V gene sequence: CDR1 ENHRY, CDR2 SYGVKD. The CDR3 is CAISESVGKDYGYTF. CDR3 DNA sequence: TGTGCCATCAGTGAGTCGGTCGGCAAAGACTATGGCTACACCTTC.

V and J are TRBV9 and TRBJ1-1; a weak D match, TRBD1 (5 bases). The germline V gene encodes CDR1 SGDLS and CDR2 YYNGEE. Trimming pared 0 bases from V and 6 bases from J, leaving 18 bases between. The CDR3 consists of 16 residues. CDR3 sequence reads: CASSVGVSWEGSEAFF. DNA for the CDR3: TGTGCCAGCAGCGTAGGGGTTTCGTGGGAGGGGTCTGAAGCTTTCTTT.

This rearrangement joins TRBV7-2 to TRBJ2-3; 7 bases are shared with TRBD1. CDR1 and CDR2 from the germline V gene are SGHTA and FQGNSA. The CDR3 is 15 residues long. The J segment lost 4 bases and the V segment lost 4 bases, leaving 8 bases of the junction unmatched. CDR3 nucleotide sequence: TGTGCCAGCAGCTGGACAGGTCTCCACGCAGATACGCAGTATTTT. This sequence encodes CASSWTGLHADTQYF.

This clone has just a few counts. The chain uses TRBV5-1 and TRBJ1-2; tentative D call: TRBD1 (5 bases). Trimming took 0 bases from V and 2 from J, leaving 11 bases between them. CDR1 SGHRS and CDR2 YFSETQ come from the germline V gene. The CDR3 length is 15 residues. CDR3 protein: CASSLDDRRNYGYTF. In DNA, the CDR3 is TGCGCCAGCAGCTTGGACGACAGACGAAACTATGGCTACACCTTC.

J is TRBJ2-7 and V is TRBV19; no clear D. V was trimmed by 1 base and J by 5 bases, leaving 15 bases between them. Germline V gene sequence: CDR1 LNHDA, CDR2 SQIVND (reference sequence). There are 15 residues in the CDR3. CDR3 sequence: CASSIGLDLSDEQYF. Written as DNA, the CDR3 is TGTGCCAGTAGTATAGGACTGGACCTGTCGGACGAGCAGTACTTC.